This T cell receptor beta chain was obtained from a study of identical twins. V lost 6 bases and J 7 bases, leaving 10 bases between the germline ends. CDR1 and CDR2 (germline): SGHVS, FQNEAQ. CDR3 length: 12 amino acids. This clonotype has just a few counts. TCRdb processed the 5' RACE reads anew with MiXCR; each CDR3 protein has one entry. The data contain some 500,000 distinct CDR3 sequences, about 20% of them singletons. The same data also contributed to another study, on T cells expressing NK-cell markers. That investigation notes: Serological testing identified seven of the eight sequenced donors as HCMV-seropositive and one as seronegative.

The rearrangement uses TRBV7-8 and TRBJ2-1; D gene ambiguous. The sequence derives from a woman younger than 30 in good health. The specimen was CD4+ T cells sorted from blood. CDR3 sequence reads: CASRTDPNEQFF. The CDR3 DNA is TGTGCCAGCAGGACCGACCCAAATGAGCAGTTCTTC.